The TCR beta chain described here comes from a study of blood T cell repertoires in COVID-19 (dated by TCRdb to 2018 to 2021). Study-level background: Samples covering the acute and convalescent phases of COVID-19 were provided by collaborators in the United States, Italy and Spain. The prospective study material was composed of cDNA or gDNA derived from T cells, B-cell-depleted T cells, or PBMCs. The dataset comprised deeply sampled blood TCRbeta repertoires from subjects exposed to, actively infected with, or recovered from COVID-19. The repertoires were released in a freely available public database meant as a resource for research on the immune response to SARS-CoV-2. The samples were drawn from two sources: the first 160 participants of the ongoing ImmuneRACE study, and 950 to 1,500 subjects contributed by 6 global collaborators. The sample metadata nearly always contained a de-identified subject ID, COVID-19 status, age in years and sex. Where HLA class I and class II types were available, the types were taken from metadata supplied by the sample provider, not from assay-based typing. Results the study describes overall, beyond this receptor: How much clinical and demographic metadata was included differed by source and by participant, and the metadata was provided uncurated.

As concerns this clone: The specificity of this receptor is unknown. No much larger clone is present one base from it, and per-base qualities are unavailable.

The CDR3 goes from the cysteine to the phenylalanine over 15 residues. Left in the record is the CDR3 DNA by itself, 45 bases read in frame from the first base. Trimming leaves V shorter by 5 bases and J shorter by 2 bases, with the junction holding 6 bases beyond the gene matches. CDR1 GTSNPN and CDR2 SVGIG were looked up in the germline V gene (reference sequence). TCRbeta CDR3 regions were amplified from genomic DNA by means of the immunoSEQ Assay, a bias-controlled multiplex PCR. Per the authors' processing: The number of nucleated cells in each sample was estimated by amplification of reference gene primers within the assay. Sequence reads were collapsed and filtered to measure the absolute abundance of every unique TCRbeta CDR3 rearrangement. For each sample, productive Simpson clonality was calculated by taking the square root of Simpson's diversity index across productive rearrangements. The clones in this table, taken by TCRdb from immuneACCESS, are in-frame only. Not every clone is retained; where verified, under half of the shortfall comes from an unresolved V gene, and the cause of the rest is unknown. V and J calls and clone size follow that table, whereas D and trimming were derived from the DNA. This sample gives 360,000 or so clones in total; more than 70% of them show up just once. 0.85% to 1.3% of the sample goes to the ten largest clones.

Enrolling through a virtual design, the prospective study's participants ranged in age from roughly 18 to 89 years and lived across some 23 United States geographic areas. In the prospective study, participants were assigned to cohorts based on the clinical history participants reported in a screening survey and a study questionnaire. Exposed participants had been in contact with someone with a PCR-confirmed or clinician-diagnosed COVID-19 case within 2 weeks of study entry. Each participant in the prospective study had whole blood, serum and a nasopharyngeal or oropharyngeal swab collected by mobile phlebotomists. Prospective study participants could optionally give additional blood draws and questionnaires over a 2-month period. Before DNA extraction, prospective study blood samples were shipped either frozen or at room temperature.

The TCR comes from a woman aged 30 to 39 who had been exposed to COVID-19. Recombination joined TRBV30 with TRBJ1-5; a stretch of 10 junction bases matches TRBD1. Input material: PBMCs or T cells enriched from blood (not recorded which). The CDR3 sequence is CAWDRGRSGNQPQHF. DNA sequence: TGTGCCTGGGACAGGGGGCGGTCTGGCAATCAGCCCCAGCATTTT.